The 17 T cell receptor beta chains given below trace back to one sample, sequenced in a study of cytomegalovirus exposure and HLA in healthy donors. PCR amplification relied on 60 Vbeta primers (plus 13 Jbeta primers). Some clones are missing from TCRdb's copy, which holds only in-frame ones; the method was immunoSEQ multiplex PCR. The repertoire table contains over 45,000 clones. Sequenced: PBMCs. The receptors come from a young woman in good health and CMV-seronegative.

The chain has TRBV4-1 and TRBJ2-5, with 12 bases fitting TRBD2. The junction had 5 bases not matched to a gene; V was cut back by 2 bases and J by 4 bases. This CDR3 is built from 16 residues. The germline V gene has CDR1 MGHRA and CDR2 YSYEKL. The DNA of the CDR3 is TGCGCCAGCAGCCAATACCCGGGACTAGCGGGAGAGACCCAGTACTTC. It is translated as CASSQYPGLAGETQYF.

V is TRBV2 and J is TRBJ1-2, with a weak D call TRBD1 (5 bases). The CDR3 contains 17 residues. The germline gives CDR1 SNHLY, CDR2 FYNNEI. V was pared by 2 bases and J by 5 bases, with 21 bases between. The CDR3 region is CASSEPFRGGAGYGYTF. CDR3 nucleotides: TGTGCCAGCAGTGAACCCTTTCGGGGAGGGGCAGGATATGGCTACACCTTC.

The rearrangement joins TRBV7-9 to TRBJ2-2; 8 bases match TRBD1. The germline V gene encodes CDR1 SEHNR and CDR2 FQNEAQ (reference sequence). The CDR3 runs 13 residues. V shed 11 bases and J 1 base; nucleotides not matched to a gene: 3. In DNA, the CDR3 is TGTGCCTCCGGGACAGGGAACACCGGGGAGCTGTTTTTT. Amino acids: CASGTGNTGELFF.

The V call is TRBV4-1, the J call TRBJ2-3; D unclear. CDR3 length: 13 amino acids. Germline CDR1 and CDR2: MGHRA and YSYEKL. V lost 2 bases to trimming and J lost 2 bases, with 5 bases between them. The CDR3 bases are TGCGCCAGCAGCCAACCCTACACAGATACGCAGTATTTT. It specifies CASSQPYTDTQYF.

The genes are TRBV15 and TRBJ1-6; 9 bases map to TRBD1. The CDR3 runs to 18 residues. V trimming: 3 bases; J trimming: 4 bases; junction bases outside the gene matches: 10. The V gene's germline CDR1 is LNHNV and CDR2 YYDKDF (reference sequence). The CDR3 region has the DNA TGTGCCACCAGCAGCCACACCCGGGACAGGGCTTATAATTCACCCCTCCACTTT. Translated: CATSSHTRDRAYNSPLHF.

This chain connects TRBV11-2 to TRBJ1-1; D not resolved. Germline V gene data show CDR1 as SGHAT and CDR2 as FQNNGV. CDR3 length: 15 residues. The germline V and J ends were trimmed by 2 bases and 0 bases, with 10 bases remaining between them. CDR3 sequence reads: CASSLFSGLNTEAFF. As DNA, the CDR3 is TGTGCCAGCAGCTTATTTTCGGGTTTGAACACTGAAGCTTTCTTT.

J is TRBJ1-2 and V is TRBV7-9; maybe TRBD1 (5 bases). CDR1 is SEHNR and CDR2 is FQNEAQ in the germline V gene (reference sequence). The CDR3 length is 14 residues. V was shortened by 1 base and J by 4 bases, with 10 bases between the two germline ends. In DNA form, the CDR3 reads TGTGCCAGCAGCTTAGAGGGGAACCTCTATGGCTACACCTTC. Its protein product is CASSLEGNLYGYTF.

The V and J genes are TRBV29-1 and TRBJ2-5; TRBD2 matches 9 bases. V shed 1 base, J shed 4 bases, and the junction held 10 bases outside the gene matches. Germline-derived CDR1 and CDR2 are SQVTM and ANQGSEA. The CDR3 runs 16 residues. This CDR3 reads CSVEGRGRAVRETQYF. The DNA for the CDR3 is TGCAGCGTTGAAGGGCGCGGGAGGGCCGTTAGAGAGACCCAGTACTTC.

The rearrangement uses TRBV30 and TRBJ1-1; 12 nucleotides match TRBD1. The CDR3 has 15 amino acids. V was clipped by 5 bases and J by 7 bases; unmatched bases: 11. Germline V gene lookup returns CDR1 GTSNPN and CDR2 SVGIG (reference sequence). CDR3 nucleotides: TGTGCCTGGGACTATGGGGACAGGGGGCTTGGTGAAGCTTTCTTT. Its translation is CAWDYGDRGLGEAFF.

The rearrangement links TRBV4-1 to TRBJ2-7; tentative D call: TRBD2 (5 bases). CDR3 size: 17 residues. Germline CDR1 reads MGHRA; CDR2 reads YSYEKL. V dropped 2 bases and J dropped 2 bases, with 19 bases sitting between them. The CDR3 DNA reads TGCGCCAGCAGCCAATTCTTAGGCCTCGTTAGCGCCTACGAGCAGTACTTC. Its translation is CASSQFLGLVSAYEQYF.

This chain joins TRBV2 and TRBJ2-7; D is unresolved. The CDR3 has 11 residues. CDR1 is SNHLY, CDR2 FYNNEI, per germline. V was trimmed by 8 bases and J by 3 bases, leaving 8 bases between them. The CDR3 nucleotides are TGTGCCAGCCTCCTCAGCTACGAGCAGTACTTC. It encodes CASLLSYEQYF.

The V and J genes are TRBV30 and TRBJ2-7; TRBD2 matches at 11 bases. After removal of 5 bases from V and 7 bases from J, the junction contained 7 bases not matched to a gene. This CDR3 region has 13 residues. Germline V gene lookup returns CDR1 GTSNPN and CDR2 SVGIG (reference sequence). CDR3 region: CAWSRGLAEEQYF. CDR3 DNA sequence: TGTGCCTGGTCTAGGGGACTAGCGGAAGAGCAGTACTTC.

J is TRBJ1-2 and V is TRBV7-2; tentatively, D is TRBD1 (5 bases). CDR1 is SGHTA, CDR2 FQGNSA, per germline. This CDR3 is 14 amino acids long. The V gene lost 1 base and the J gene lost 7 bases, with 13 bases spanning the gap. The CDR3 nucleotides are TGTGCCAGCAGCTTAGATTCAGGGTTTCGTGGCTACACCTTC. Its protein is CASSLDSGFRGYTF.

The chain carries TRBV2 and TRBJ1-1, with TRBD1 matching 9 bases. Looked up from germline, CDR1 is SNHLY and CDR2 is FYNNEI. The J segment lost 5 bases and the V segment lost 5 bases, leaving 9 bases of the junction unmatched. CDR3 length: 15 amino acids. CDR3 coding DNA: TGTGCCAGCAGTCAACAACAGGGGGCGGGAACTGAAGCTTTCTTT. Its translation is CASSQQQGAGTEAFF. The whole variable domain, filled in from reference TRBV2 and TRBJ1-1, reads EPEVTQTPSHQVTQMGQEVILRCVPISNHLYFYWYRQILGQKVEFLVSFYNNEISEKSEIFDDQFSVERPDGSNFTLKIRSTKLEDSAMYFCASSQQQGAGTEAFFGQGTRLTVV.

This chain joins TRBV19 and TRBJ2-7, with TRBD2 as a possible D gene (6 bases). Germline V gene lookup returns CDR1 LNHDA and CDR2 SQIVND (reference sequence). Trimming stripped 0 bases from V and 4 bases from J, with 16 bases between. This CDR3 has 16 residues. The CDR3 reads CASSIDPGTFLYEQYF. The DNA for the CDR3 is TGTGCCAGTAGTATAGACCCCGGGACTTTCCTTTACGAGCAGTACTTC.

The chain uses TRBV11-2 and TRBJ1-1; D remains ambiguous. This CDR3 contains 11 residues. Trimming took 1 base from V and 9 from J, leaving 6 bases between them. Germline values: CDR1 SGHAT, CDR2 FQNNGV. This chain's CDR3 is CASSLAGKAFF. CDR3 in DNA: TGTGCCAGCAGCTTAGCCGGGAAAGCTTTCTTT.

The chain employs TRBV4-2 and TRBJ1-5; TRBD1 matches at 7 bases. Germline loops: CDR1 LGHNA, CDR2 YNFKEQ. The CDR3 runs to 14 residues. J gave up 6 bases and V 4 bases, and 6 bases lay outside the gene matches. This chain's CDR3 is CASSLQGSGQPQHF. CDR3 nucleotide sequence: TGTGCCAGCAGCCTACAGGGGTCGGGTCAGCCCCAGCATTTT.